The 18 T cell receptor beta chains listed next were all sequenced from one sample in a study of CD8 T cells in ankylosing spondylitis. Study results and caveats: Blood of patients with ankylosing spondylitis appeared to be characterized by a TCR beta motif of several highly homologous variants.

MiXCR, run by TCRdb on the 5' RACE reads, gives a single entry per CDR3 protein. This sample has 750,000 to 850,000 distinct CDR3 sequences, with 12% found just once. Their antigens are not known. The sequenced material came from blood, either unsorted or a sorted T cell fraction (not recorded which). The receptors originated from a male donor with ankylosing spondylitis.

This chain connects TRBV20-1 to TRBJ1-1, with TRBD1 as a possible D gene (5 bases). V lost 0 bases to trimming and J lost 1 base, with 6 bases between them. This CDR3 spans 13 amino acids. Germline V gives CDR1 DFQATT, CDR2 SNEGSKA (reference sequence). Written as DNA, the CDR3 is TGCAGTGCTAGAGAGGGGCCGAACACTGAAGCTTTCTTT. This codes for CSAREGPNTEAFF.

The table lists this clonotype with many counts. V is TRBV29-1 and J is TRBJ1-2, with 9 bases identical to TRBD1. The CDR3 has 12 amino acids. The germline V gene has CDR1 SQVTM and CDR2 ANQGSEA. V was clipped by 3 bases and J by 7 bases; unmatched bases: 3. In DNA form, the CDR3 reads TGCAGCGTTGAGGACAGGGGTCCTGGCTACACCTTC. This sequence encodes CSVEDRGPGYTF.

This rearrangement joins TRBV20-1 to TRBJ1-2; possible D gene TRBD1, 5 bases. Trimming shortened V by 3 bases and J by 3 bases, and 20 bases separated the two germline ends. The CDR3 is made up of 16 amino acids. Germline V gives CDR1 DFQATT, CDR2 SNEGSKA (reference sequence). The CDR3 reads CSASQRDGQDYYGYTF. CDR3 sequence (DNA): TGCAGTGCTAGCCAACGGGACGGTCAAGACTACTATGGCTACACCTTC.

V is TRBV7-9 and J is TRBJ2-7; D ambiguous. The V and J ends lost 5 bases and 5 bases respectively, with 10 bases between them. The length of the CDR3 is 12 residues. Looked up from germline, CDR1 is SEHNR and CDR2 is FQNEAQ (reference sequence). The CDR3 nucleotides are TGTGCCAGCAGCCCCATTCCCGACGAGCAGTACTTC. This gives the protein CASSPIPDEQYF.

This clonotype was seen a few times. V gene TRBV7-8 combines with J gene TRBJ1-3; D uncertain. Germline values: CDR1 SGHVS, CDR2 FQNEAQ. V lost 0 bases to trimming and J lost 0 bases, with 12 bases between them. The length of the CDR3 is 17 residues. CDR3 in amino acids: CASSLARAVTSGNTIYF. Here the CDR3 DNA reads TGTGCCAGCAGCTTAGCGCGGGCGGTTACCTCTGGAAACACCATATATTTT.

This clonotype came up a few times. CDR3 protein: CAISGLQWAYGYTF. The CDR3 coding sequence is TGTGCCATCAGTGGCCTACAGTGGGCCTATGGCTACACCTTC. The chain employs TRBV10-3 and TRBJ1-2; D not resolved. CDR1 and CDR2 from the germline V gene are ENHRY and SYGVKD. This CDR3 comprises 14 residues. V lost 4 bases, J lost 4 bases, and 13 bases lay in between.

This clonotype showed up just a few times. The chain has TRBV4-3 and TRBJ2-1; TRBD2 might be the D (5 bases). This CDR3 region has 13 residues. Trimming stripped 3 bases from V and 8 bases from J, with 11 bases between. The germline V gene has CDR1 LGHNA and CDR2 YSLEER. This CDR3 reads CASSQPRGHEQFF. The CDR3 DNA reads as TGCGCCAGCAGCCAGCCGCGAGGGCATGAGCAGTTCTTC.

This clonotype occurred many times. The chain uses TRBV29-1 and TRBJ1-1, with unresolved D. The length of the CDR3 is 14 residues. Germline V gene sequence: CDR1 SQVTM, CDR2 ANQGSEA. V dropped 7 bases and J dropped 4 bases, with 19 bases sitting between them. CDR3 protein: CSATNPTYRTEAFF. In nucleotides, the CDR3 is TGCAGCGCCACCAATCCCACCTACCGCACTGAAGCTTTCTTT.

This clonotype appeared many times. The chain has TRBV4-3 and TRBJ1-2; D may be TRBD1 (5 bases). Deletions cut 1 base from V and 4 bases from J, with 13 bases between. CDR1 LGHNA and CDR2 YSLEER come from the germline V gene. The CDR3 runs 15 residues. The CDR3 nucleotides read TGCGCCAGCAGCCAAGGAGCTAGGGGAACCTATGGCTACACCTTC. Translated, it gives CASSQGARGTYGYTF.

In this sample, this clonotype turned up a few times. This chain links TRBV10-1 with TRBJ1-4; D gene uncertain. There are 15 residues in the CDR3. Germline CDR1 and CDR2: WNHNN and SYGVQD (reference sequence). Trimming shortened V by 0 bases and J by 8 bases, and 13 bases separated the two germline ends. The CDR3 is CASSESEGIREKLFF. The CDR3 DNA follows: TGCGCCAGCAGTGAGTCGGAAGGGATACGGGAAAAACTGTTTTTT.

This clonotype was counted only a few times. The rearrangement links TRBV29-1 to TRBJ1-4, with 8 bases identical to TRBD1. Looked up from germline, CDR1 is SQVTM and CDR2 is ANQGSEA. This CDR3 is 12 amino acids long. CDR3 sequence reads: CTGQGPNEKLFF. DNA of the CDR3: TGCACTGGACAGGGACCTAATGAAAAACTGTTTTTT. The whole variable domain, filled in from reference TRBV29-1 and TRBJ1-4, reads SAVISQKPSRDICQRGTSLTIQCQVDSQVTMMFWYRQQPGQSLTLIATANQGSEATYESGFVIDKFPISRPNLTFSTLTVSNMSPEDSSIYLCTGQGPNEKLFFGSGTQLSVL.

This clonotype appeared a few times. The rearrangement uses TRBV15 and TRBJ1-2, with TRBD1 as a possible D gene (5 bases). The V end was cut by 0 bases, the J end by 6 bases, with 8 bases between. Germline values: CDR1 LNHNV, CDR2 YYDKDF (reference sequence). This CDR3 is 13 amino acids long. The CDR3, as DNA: TGTGCCACCAGCAGAGATTGGGGGAATGGCTACACCTTC. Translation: CATSRDWGNGYTF.

DNA of the CDR3: TGCAGCGTCGTGAGGACTGCCCCGGGCGAAGCTTTCTTT. Protein sequence: CSVVRTAPGEAFF. This chain links TRBV29-1 with TRBJ1-1; D not certain. Germline assignment: CDR1 SQVTM and CDR2 ANQGSEA. This CDR3 is 13 amino acids long. Trimming cost V 6 bases and J 8 bases, with 19 bases left between them.

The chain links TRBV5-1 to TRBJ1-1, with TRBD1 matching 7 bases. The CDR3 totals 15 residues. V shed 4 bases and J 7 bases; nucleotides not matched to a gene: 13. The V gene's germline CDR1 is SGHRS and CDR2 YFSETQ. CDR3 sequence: CASSRGQVRGDEAFF. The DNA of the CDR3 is TGCGCCAGCAGCCGAGGACAGGTCCGGGGGGATGAAGCTTTCTTT.

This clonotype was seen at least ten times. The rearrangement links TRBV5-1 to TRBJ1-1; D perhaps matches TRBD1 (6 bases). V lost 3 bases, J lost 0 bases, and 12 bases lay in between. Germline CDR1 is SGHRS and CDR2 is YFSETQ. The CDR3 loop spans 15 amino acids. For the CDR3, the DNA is TGCGCCAGCAGCTATCGAGGGGGTCTGAACACTGAAGCTTTCTTT. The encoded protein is CASSYRGGLNTEAFF.

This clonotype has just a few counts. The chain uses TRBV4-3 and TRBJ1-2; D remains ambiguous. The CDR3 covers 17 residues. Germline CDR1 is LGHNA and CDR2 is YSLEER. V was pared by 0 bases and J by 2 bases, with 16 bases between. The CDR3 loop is CASSQDPRQTVNYGYTF. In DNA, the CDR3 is TGCGCCAGCAGCCAAGATCCGCGCCAGACCGTGAACTATGGCTACACCTTC.

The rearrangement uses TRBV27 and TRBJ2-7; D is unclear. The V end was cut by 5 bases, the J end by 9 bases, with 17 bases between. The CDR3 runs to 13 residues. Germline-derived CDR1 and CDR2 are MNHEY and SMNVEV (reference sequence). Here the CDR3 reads CASSPGRTDGQYF. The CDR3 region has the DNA TGTGCCAGCAGTCCGGGCCGTACGGACGGGCAGTACTTC.

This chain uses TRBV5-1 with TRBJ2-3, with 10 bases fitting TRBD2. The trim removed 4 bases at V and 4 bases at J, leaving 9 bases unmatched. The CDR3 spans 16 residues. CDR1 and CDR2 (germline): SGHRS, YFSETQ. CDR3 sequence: CASSPAGGNKADTQYF. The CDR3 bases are TGCGCCAGCAGCCCAGCGGGGGGGAATAAGGCAGATACGCAGTATTTT.